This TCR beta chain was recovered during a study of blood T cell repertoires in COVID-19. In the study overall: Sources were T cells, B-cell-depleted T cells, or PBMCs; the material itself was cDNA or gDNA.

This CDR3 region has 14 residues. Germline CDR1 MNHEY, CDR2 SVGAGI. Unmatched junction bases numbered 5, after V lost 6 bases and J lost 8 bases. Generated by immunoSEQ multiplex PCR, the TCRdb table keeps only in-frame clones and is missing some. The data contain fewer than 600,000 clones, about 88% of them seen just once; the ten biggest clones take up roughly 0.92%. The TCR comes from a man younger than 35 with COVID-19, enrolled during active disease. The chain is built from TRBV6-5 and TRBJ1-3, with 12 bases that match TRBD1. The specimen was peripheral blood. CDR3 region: CASRRGQGADTIYF. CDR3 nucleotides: TGTGCCAGCAGAAGGGGACAGGGGGCGGACACCATATATTTT.